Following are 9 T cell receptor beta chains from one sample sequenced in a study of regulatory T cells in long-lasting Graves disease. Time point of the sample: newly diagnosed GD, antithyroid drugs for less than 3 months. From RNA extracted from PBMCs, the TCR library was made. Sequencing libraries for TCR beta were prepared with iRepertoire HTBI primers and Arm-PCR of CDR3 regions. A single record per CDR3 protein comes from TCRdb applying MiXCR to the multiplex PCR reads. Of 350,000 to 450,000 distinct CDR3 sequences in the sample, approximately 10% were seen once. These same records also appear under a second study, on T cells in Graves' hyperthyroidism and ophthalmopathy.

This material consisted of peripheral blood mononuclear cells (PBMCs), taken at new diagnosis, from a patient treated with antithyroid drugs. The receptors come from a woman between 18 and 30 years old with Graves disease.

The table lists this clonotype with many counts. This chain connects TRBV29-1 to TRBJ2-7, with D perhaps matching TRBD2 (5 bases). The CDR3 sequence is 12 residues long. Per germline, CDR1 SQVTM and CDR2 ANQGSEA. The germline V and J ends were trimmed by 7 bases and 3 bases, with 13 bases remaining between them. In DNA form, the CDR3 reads TGCAGCGGGATCGGGGATAACTACGAGCAGTACTTC. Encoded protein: CSGIGDNYEQYF.

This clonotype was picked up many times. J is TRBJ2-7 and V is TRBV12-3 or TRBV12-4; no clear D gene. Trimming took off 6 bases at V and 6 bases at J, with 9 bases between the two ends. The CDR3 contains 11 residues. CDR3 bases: TGTGCCAGCAGCTATACTGGCGAGCAGTACTTC. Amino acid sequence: CASSYTGEQYF.

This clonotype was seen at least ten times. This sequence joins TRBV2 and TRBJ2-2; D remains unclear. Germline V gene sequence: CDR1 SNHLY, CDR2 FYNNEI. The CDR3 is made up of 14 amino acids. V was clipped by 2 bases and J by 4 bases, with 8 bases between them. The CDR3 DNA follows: TGTGCCAGCAGTGAAAGTCCCTTCACCGGGGAGCTGTTTTTT. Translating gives CASSESPFTGELFF.

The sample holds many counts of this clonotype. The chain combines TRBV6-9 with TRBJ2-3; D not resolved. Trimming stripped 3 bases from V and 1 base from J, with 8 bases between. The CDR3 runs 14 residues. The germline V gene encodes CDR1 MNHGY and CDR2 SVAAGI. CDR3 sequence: CASSYGQGTDTQYF. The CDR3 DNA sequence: TGTGCCAGCAGTTACGGTCAGGGCACAGATACGCAGTATTTT.

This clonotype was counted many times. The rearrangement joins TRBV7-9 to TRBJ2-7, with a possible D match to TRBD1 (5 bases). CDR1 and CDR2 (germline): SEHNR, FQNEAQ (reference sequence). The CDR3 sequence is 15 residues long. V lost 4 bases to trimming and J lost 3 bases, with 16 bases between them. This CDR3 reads CASSSTTGMGYEQYF. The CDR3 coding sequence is TGTGCCAGCAGCTCGACCACAGGAATGGGCTACGAGCAGTACTTC.

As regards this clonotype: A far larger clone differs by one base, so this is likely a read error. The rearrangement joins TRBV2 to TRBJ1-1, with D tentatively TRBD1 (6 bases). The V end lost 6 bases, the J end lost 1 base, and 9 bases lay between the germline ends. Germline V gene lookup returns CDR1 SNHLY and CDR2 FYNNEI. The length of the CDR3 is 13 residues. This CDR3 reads CASRATGNTEAFF. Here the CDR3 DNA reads TGTGCCAGCAGAGCGACAGGGAACACTGAAGCTTTCTTT.

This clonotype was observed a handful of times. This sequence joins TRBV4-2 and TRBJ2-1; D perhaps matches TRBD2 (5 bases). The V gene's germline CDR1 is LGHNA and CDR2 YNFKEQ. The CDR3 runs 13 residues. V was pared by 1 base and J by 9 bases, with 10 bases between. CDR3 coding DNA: TGTGCCAGCAGCCAAGTCGGAGGCGGTGAGCAGTTCTTC. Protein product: CASSQVGGGEQFF.

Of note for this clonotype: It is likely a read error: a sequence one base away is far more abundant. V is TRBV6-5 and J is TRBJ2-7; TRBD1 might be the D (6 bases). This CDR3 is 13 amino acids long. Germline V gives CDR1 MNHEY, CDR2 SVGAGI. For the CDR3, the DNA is TGTACCAGCAGTTACAGGGCAGATTACGAGCAGTACTTC. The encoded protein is CTSSYRADYEQYF.

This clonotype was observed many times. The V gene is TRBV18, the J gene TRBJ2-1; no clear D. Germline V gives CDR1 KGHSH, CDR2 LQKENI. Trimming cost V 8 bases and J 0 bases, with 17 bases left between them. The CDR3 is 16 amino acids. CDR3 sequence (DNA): TGTGCCAGCCGTTCCGGAACGGGCGTCTCCTACAATGAGCAGTTCTTC. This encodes CASRSGTGVSYNEQFF.